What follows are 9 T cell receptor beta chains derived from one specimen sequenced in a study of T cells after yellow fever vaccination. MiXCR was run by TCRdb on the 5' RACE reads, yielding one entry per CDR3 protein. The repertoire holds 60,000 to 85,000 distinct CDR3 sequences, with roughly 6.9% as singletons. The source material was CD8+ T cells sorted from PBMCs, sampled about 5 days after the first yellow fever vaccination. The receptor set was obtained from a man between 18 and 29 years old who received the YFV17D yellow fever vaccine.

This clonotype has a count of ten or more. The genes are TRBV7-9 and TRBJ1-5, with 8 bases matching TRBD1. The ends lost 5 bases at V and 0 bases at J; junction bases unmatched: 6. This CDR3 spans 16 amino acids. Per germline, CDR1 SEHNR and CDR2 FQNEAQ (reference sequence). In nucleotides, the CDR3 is TGTGCCAGCAGCGGCCCGACAGGGGATAGCAATCAGCCCCAGCATTTT. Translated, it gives CASSGPTGDSNQPQHF.

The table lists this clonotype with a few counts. CDR3 sequence: CASSQELGRANYGYTF. As DNA, the CDR3 is TGCGCCAGCAGCCAAGAACTCGGCAGGGCCAACTATGGCTACACCTTC. V gene TRBV4-1 combines with J gene TRBJ1-2; possibly TRBD1 for D (5 bases). The CDR3 loop spans 16 amino acids. V shed 0 bases and J shed 2 bases, with 13 bases lying between them. From germline, CDR1 is MGHRA and CDR2 YSYEKL.

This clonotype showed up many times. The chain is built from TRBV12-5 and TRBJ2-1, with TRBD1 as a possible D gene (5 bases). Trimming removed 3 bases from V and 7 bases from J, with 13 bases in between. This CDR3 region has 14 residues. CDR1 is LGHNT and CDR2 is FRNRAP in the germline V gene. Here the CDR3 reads CASGFGGAMNEQFF. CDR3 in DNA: TGTGCTAGTGGTTTCGGTGGGGCTATGAATGAGCAGTTCTTC.

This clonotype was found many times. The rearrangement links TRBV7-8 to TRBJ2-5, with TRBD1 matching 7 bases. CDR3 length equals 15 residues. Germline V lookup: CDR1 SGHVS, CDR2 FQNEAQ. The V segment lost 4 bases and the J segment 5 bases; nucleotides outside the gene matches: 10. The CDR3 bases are TGTGCCAGCAGCTGGAAACAGGGGTTCGCGGAGACCCAGTACTTC. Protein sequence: CASSWKQGFAETQYF.

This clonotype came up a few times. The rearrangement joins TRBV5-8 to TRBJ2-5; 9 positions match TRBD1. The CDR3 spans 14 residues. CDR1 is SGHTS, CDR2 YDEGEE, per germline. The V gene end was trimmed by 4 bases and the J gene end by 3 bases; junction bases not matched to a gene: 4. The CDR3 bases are TGTGCCAGCAGCATTCGGACAGGGGAAGAGACCCAGTACTTC. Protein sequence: CASSIRTGEETQYF.

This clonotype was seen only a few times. The CDR3 is CASASSGRGGGEQFF. The CDR3 bases are TGCGCCAGCGCCTCATCAGGGCGCGGAGGGGGTGAGCAGTTCTTC. This rearrangement joins TRBV5-1 to TRBJ2-1, with D perhaps assigned TRBD1 or TRBD2 (6 bases each). V lost 7 bases and J 9 bases, leaving 23 bases between the germline ends. Germline-derived CDR1 and CDR2 are SGHRS and YFSETQ. This CDR3 is 15 amino acids long.

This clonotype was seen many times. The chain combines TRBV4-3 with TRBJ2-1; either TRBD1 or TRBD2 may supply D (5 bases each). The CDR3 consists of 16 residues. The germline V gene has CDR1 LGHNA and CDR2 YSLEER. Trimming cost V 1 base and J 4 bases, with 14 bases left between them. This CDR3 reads CASSQGAWGIYNEQFF. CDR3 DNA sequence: TGCGCCAGCAGCCAAGGGGCGTGGGGGATTTACAATGAGCAGTTCTTC.

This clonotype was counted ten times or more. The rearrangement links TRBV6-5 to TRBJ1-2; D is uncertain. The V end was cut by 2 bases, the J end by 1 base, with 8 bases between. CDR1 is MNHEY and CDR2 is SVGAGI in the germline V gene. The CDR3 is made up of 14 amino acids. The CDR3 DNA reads TGTGCCAGCAGTTACCGAACGGGTAACTATGGCTACACCTTC. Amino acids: CASSYRTGNYGYTF.

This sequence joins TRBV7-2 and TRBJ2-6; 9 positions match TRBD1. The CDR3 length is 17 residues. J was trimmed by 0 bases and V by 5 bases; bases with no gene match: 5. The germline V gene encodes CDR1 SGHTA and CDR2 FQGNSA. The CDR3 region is CASSRDRDGSGANVLTF. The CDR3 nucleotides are TGTGCCAGCAGCCGGGACAGGGATGGCTCTGGGGCCAACGTCCTGACTTTC.